The rows below give T cell receptor beta chains drawn from one sample of a study of vaccination effects on CD4 cells after COVID-19. These TCRs' antigens remain unknown. The assay was immunoSEQ multiplex PCR, and TCRdb's table has in-frame clones only and misses some. Among about 59,000 clones listed, approximately 78% were seen once. The material was CD4+ T cells from PBMCs cultured with HCoV-OC43 spike peptides, obtained after COVID-19 vaccination. The origin of the receptors is a human donor who received a COVID-19 vaccine. Both conserved end residues are part of each CDR3. The order of the fields is CDR3 length, J gene, V gene, D gene, clone size, CDR3 protein, CDR3 DNA. D genes are given only for firm matches. The listing skips clone size in some rows; elsewhere it reads once, few, many or a size class.

CDR3 length: 16; J gene: TRBJ1-1; V gene: TRBV4-1; D gene: NA; clone size: NA; CDR3 protein: CASSQPPHRVGTEAFF; CDR3 DNA: TGCGCCAGCAGCCAACCCCCCCACAGGGTAGGCACTGAAGCTTTCTTT
CDR3 length: 16; J gene: TRBJ2-3; V gene: TRBV2; D gene: NA; clone size: few; CDR3 protein: CASSRGLAVAADTQYF; CDR3 DNA: TGTGCCAGCTCTAGGGGCTTAGCCGTGGCAGCAGATACGCAGTATTTT
CDR3 length: 13; J gene: TRBJ2-1; V gene: TRBV6-5; D gene: NA; clone size: once; CDR3 protein: CASSYRGGDEQFF; CDR3 DNA: TGTGCCAGCAGTTACCGCGGGGGCGATGAGCAGTTCTTC
CDR3 length: 16; J gene: TRBJ2-5; V gene: TRBV2; D gene: TRBD2; clone size: few; CDR3 protein: CASSEGYSGGGETQYF; CDR3 DNA: TGTGCCAGCAGTGAAGGTTATAGCGGGGGGGGAGAGACCCAGTACTTC
CDR3 length: 14; J gene: TRBJ2-3; V gene: TRBV6-2/TRBV6-3; D gene: NA; clone size: NA; CDR3 protein: CASSKQWSTDTQYF; CDR3 DNA: TGTGCCAGCAGTAAACAGTGGAGCACAGATACGCAGTATTTT
CDR3 length: 15; J gene: TRBJ2-1; V gene: TRBV10-3; D gene: NA; clone size: NA; CDR3 protein: CAISETGVGGNEQFF; CDR3 DNA: TGTGCCATCAGTGAGACGGGGGTTGGTGGCAATGAGCAGTTCTTC
CDR3 length: 13; J gene: TRBJ1-2; V gene: TRBV28; D gene: TRBD1; clone size: few; CDR3 protein: CASSTGANYGYTF; CDR3 DNA: TGTGCCAGCAGTACAGGGGCTAACTATGGCTACACCTTC
CDR3 length: 16; J gene: TRBJ2-5; V gene: TRBV7-2; D gene: TRBD2; clone size: NA; CDR3 protein: CASSLASSGGQETQYF; CDR3 DNA: TGTGCCAGCAGCTTGGCCTCTAGCGGGGGACAAGAGACCCAGTACTTC
CDR3 length: 17; J gene: TRBJ2-3; V gene: TRBV7-3; D gene: NA; clone size: once; CDR3 protein: CASSLTGLPLRTDTQYF; CDR3 DNA: TGTGCCAGCAGCTTAACGGGGCTACCCTTACGGACAGATACGCAGTATTTT
CDR3 length: 15; J gene: TRBJ1-1; V gene: TRBV7-2; D gene: NA; clone size: few; CDR3 protein: CASSLVNLGADEAFF; CDR3 DNA: TGTGCCAGCAGCTTAGTTAATCTGGGGGCCGATGAAGCTTTCTTT
CDR3 length: 13; J gene: TRBJ1-5; V gene: TRBV6-2/TRBV6-3; D gene: NA; clone size: few; CDR3 protein: CASSYGGNQPQHF; CDR3 DNA: TGTGCCAGCAGTTACGGGGGCAATCAGCCCCAGCATTTT
CDR3 length: 15; J gene: TRBJ1-5; V gene: TRBV5-6; D gene: NA; clone size: NA; CDR3 protein: CASSNWGPSNQPQHF; CDR3 DNA: TGTGCCAGCAGTAATTGGGGGCCTAGCAATCAGCCCCAGCATTTT
CDR3 length: 18; J gene: TRBJ2-2; V gene: TRBV24-1; D gene: TRBD1; clone size: NA; CDR3 protein: CATSDLTGGKTNTGELFF; CDR3 DNA: TGTGCCACCAGTGACTTGACAGGGGGCAAGACGAACACCGGGGAGCTGTTTTTT
CDR3 length: 13; J gene: TRBJ2-3; V gene: TRBV6-2/TRBV6-3; D gene: NA; clone size: NA; CDR3 protein: CASSYFSTDTQYF; CDR3 DNA: TGTGCCAGCAGTTACTTTAGCACAGATACGCAGTATTTT
CDR3 length: 16; J gene: TRBJ1-4; V gene: TRBV6-5; D gene: NA; clone size: once; CDR3 protein: CASSYGRASGDEKLFF; CDR3 DNA: TGTGCCAGCAGTTACGGTCGCGCCTCGGGAGACGAAAAACTGTTTTTT
CDR3 length: 15; J gene: TRBJ2-1; V gene: TRBV6-5; D gene: TRBD1; clone size: NA; CDR3 protein: CASSLGQGSYNEQFF; CDR3 DNA: TGTGCCAGCAGCCTAGGACAGGGGTCCTACAATGAGCAGTTCTTC
CDR3 length: 15; J gene: TRBJ2-1; V gene: TRBV7-3; D gene: NA; clone size: NA; CDR3 protein: CASSPTGLYYNEQFF; CDR3 DNA: TGTGCCAGCAGCCCGACAGGCCTCTACTACAATGAGCAGTTCTTC
CDR3 length: 15; J gene: TRBJ1-1; V gene: TRBV29-1; D gene: TRBD1; clone size: NA; CDR3 protein: CSVGGDRGYRTEAFF; CDR3 DNA: TGCAGCGTGGGGGGGGACAGAGGATATAGGACTGAAGCTTTCTTT
CDR3 length: 13; J gene: TRBJ2-4; V gene: TRBV21-1; D gene: NA; clone size: NA; CDR3 protein: CASRGAGVNIQYF; CDR3 DNA: TGTGCCAGCAGAGGCGCAGGGGTAAACATTCAGTACTTC
CDR3 length: 15; J gene: TRBJ2-3; V gene: TRBV4-2; D gene: NA; clone size: NA; CDR3 protein: CASSQGPGVTDTQYF; CDR3 DNA: TGTGCCAGCAGCCAAGGGCCGGGGGTCACAGATACGCAGTATTTT
CDR3 length: 12; J gene: TRBJ1-2; V gene: TRBV12-3/TRBV12-4; D gene: TRBD1; clone size: NA; CDR3 protein: CASSQGGNGYTF; CDR3 DNA: TGTGCCAGCAGCCAGGGGGGGAATGGCTACACCTTC
CDR3 length: 15; J gene: TRBJ1-4; V gene: TRBV3-1/TRBV3-2; D gene: NA; clone size: NA; CDR3 protein: CASSQGYQTNEKLFF; CDR3 DNA: TGTGCCAGCAGCCAAGGATATCAGACAAATGAAAAACTGTTTTTT
CDR3 length: 14; J gene: TRBJ2-5; V gene: TRBV3-1/TRBV3-2; D gene: TRBD2; clone size: NA; CDR3 protein: CASSLRGVGETQYF; CDR3 DNA: TGTGCCAGCAGCCTCCGGGGGGTCGGGGAGACCCAGTACTTC
CDR3 length: 17; J gene: TRBJ2-5; V gene: TRBV19; D gene: TRBD2; clone size: NA; CDR3 protein: CASKALGLAGIQETQYF; CDR3 DNA: TGTGCCAGTAAGGCCCTCGGGCTAGCGGGGATACAAGAGACCCAGTACTTC
CDR3 length: 15; J gene: TRBJ1-6; V gene: TRBV7-2; D gene: NA; clone size: NA; CDR3 protein: CASSTGSAYNSPLHF; CDR3 DNA: TGTGCCAGCAGCACCGGGTCGGCCTATAATTCACCCCTCCACTTT
CDR3 length: 15; J gene: TRBJ2-2; V gene: TRBV2; D gene: NA; clone size: NA; CDR3 protein: CASSLQGLGTGELFF; CDR3 DNA: TGTGCCAGCAGTCTACAGGGCCTGGGAACCGGGGAGCTGTTTTTT
CDR3 length: 15; J gene: TRBJ2-3; V gene: TRBV11-3; D gene: NA; clone size: NA; CDR3 protein: CASSLSGVSTDTQYF; CDR3 DNA: TGTGCCAGCAGCTTATCGGGGGTTAGCACAGATACGCAGTATTTT
CDR3 length: 13; J gene: TRBJ1-5; V gene: TRBV4-2; D gene: NA; clone size: NA; CDR3 protein: CASSQDSGQPQHF; CDR3 DNA: TGTGCCAGCAGCCAAGATTCCGGTCAGCCCCAGCATTTT
CDR3 length: 16; J gene: TRBJ2-2; V gene: TRBV6-1; D gene: NA; clone size: NA; CDR3 protein: CASSVQVQGLAGELFF; CDR3 DNA: TGTGCCAGCAGTGTCCAAGTACAGGGTCTGGCCGGGGAGCTGTTTTTT
CDR3 length: 13; J gene: TRBJ1-2; V gene: TRBV5-6; D gene: NA; clone size: NA; CDR3 protein: CASSLGNTGLGTF; CDR3 DNA: TGTGCCAGCAGCTTGGGTAACACCGGCCTAGGTACCTTC
CDR3 length: 14; J gene: TRBJ1-2; V gene: TRBV5-1; D gene: TRBD1; clone size: NA; CDR3 protein: CASSADRGTYGYTF; CDR3 DNA: TGCGCCAGCAGCGCGGACAGGGGAACGTATGGCTACACCTTC
CDR3 length: 14; J gene: TRBJ2-6; V gene: TRBV3-1/TRBV3-2; D gene: NA; clone size: few; CDR3 protein: CASSQRAGANVLTF; CDR3 DNA: TGTGCCAGCAGCCAGAGGGCTGGGGCCAACGTCCTGACTTTC
CDR3 length: 19; J gene: TRBJ1-6; V gene: TRBV4-2; D gene: NA; clone size: NA; CDR3 protein: CASSQLGGGASSYNSPLHF; CDR3 DNA: TGTGCCAGCAGCCAACTCGGGGGAGGGGCGAGCTCCTATAATTCACCCCTCCACTTT
CDR3 length: 16; J gene: TRBJ2-5; V gene: TRBV7-2; D gene: NA; clone size: NA; CDR3 protein: CASSFSGRVIVETQYF; CDR3 DNA: TGTGCCAGCAGCTTTTCCGGGCGGGTAATTGTCGAGACCCAGTACTTC
CDR3 length: 15; J gene: TRBJ2-5; V gene: TRBV7-8; D gene: NA; clone size: NA; CDR3 protein: CASKLAGGLQETQYF; CDR3 DNA: TGTGCCAGCAAACTCGCCGGGGGCCTACAAGAGACCCAGTACTTC
CDR3 length: 15; J gene: TRBJ2-1; V gene: TRBV3-1/TRBV3-2; D gene: NA; clone size: NA; CDR3 protein: CASSLGLASYGEQFF; CDR3 DNA: TGTGCCAGCAGCTTAGGTCTAGCGTCTTATGGTGAGCAGTTCTTC